This is a list of T cell receptor beta chains from one sample in a study of blood T cell repertoires in COVID-19. This table comes from immunoSEQ multiplex PCR, and its TCRdb copy is limited to in-frame clones, with some not included. The sample has fewer than 80,000 clones; about 83% are singletons. Source material: peripheral blood. Source of these receptors: a man under 40 with acute or convalescent COVID-19. CDR3s include the opening cysteine and the closing phenylalanine or tryptophan. Each record gives: clone size, J gene, D gene, V gene, CDR3 DNA, CDR3 protein. D genes are given only for firm matches. Not all rows give a size; the values are once, few, many and, for expanded clones, a class.

clone_size: NA
j_call: TRBJ2-2
d_call: TRBD2
v_call: TRBV19
cdr3_nt: TGTGCCAGTAGTATACTAGCGGGAACCGGGGAGCTGTTTTTT
cdr3_aa: CASSILAGTGELFF

clone_size: NA
j_call: TRBJ2-7
d_call: NA
v_call: TRBV4-1
cdr3_nt: TGCGCCAGCAGCCAAGAGATGGCTAGCAGCTCCTACGAGCAGTACTTC
cdr3_aa: CASSQEMASSSYEQYF

clone_size: few
j_call: TRBJ2-3
d_call: TRBD2
v_call: TRBV11-2
cdr3_nt: TGTGCCAGCAGCTTAGTGTCGGGAGGGGCAGATACGCAGTATTTT
cdr3_aa: CASSLVSGGADTQYF

clone_size: NA
j_call: TRBJ2-2
d_call: TRBD2
v_call: TRBV10-1
cdr3_nt: TGCGCCAGCAGTGGATCTACTAGCGGAACCGGGGAGCTGTTTTTT
cdr3_aa: CASSGSTSGTGELFF

clone_size: NA
j_call: TRBJ2-1
d_call: TRBD2
v_call: TRBV4-1
cdr3_nt: TGCGCCAGCAGCCAAAGATCGCGTACTAGCGGGTTCAATGAGCAGTTCTTC
cdr3_aa: CASSQRSRTSGFNEQFF

clone_size: NA
j_call: TRBJ2-3
d_call: NA
v_call: TRBV6-6
cdr3_nt: TGTGCCAGCACCCCGGACAGCGCTAGCACAGATACGCAGTATTTT
cdr3_aa: CASTPDSASTDTQYF

clone_size: NA
j_call: TRBJ2-1
d_call: NA
v_call: TRBV7-3
cdr3_nt: TGTGCCAGCAGCTTAAGGGGAGGACTTACGGAGAATGAGCAGTTCTTC
cdr3_aa: CASSLRGGLTENEQFF

clone_size: once
j_call: TRBJ1-3
d_call: NA
v_call: TRBV7-2
cdr3_nt: TGTGCCAGCAGCTTATCGGTAGCTGGAAACACCATATATTTT
cdr3_aa: CASSLSVAGNTIYF

clone_size: NA
j_call: TRBJ2-2
d_call: NA
v_call: TRBV7-3
cdr3_nt: TGTGCCAGCAGCTTATACGGCACCGGGGAGCTGTTTTTT
cdr3_aa: CASSLYGTGELFF

clone_size: NA
j_call: TRBJ2-5
d_call: NA
v_call: TRBV9
cdr3_nt: TGTGCCAGCAGCGTTGGGCAGGGGGGCCAAGAGACCCAGTACTTC
cdr3_aa: CASSVGQGGQETQYF

clone_size: NA
j_call: TRBJ1-3
d_call: NA
v_call: TRBV28
cdr3_nt: TGTGCCAGCAGTTTTCCCAGAAACACCATATATTTT
cdr3_aa: CASSFPRNTIYF

clone_size: NA
j_call: TRBJ1-1
d_call: TRBD1
v_call: TRBV19
cdr3_nt: TGTGCCAGTAGTATGAGGGGAACAGGGGATGAAGCTTTCTTT
cdr3_aa: CASSMRGTGDEAFF

clone_size: NA
j_call: TRBJ1-5
d_call: NA
v_call: TRBV12-3/TRBV12-4
cdr3_nt: TGTGCCAGCAGTACAGGGTCTTATCAGCCCCAGCATTTT
cdr3_aa: CASSTGSYQPQHF

clone_size: NA
j_call: TRBJ1-6
d_call: NA
v_call: TRBV28
cdr3_nt: TGTGCCAGCAGGGGCCCATATAATTCACCCCTCCACTTT
cdr3_aa: CASRGPYNSPLHF

clone_size: NA
j_call: TRBJ1-1
d_call: NA
v_call: TRBV27
cdr3_nt: TGTGCCAGCAGTTTATCTGAGGCGGGGAACACTGAAGCTTTCTTT
cdr3_aa: CASSLSEAGNTEAFF

clone_size: NA
j_call: TRBJ2-4
d_call: NA
v_call: TRBV4-1
cdr3_nt: TGCGCCAGCAGCCAAGTGGGCATTGGGAACATTCAGTACTTC
cdr3_aa: CASSQVGIGNIQYF

clone_size: NA
j_call: TRBJ1-2
d_call: NA
v_call: TRBV27
cdr3_nt: TGTGCCAGCAGTCAAGGGGGTTGGGGCTACACCTTC
cdr3_aa: CASSQGGWGYTF

clone_size: NA
j_call: TRBJ2-5
d_call: TRBD1
v_call: TRBV10-2
cdr3_nt: TGCGCCAGCAGACTAAGAACGGGACAGGGGCTTCCAGAGACCCAGTACTTC
cdr3_aa: CASRLRTGQGLPETQYF

clone_size: few
j_call: TRBJ1-2
d_call: NA
v_call: TRBV28
cdr3_nt: TGTGCCAGCAGTTTAGACAGGCCCCTCAGCTACACCTTC
cdr3_aa: CASSLDRPLSYTF

clone_size: NA
j_call: TRBJ2-2
d_call: NA
v_call: TRBV5-1
cdr3_nt: TGCGCCAGCAGCCCTGTCACTGCGAACACCGGGGAGCTGTTTTTT
cdr3_aa: CASSPVTANTGELFF

clone_size: NA
j_call: TRBJ1-2
d_call: NA
v_call: TRBV7-9
cdr3_nt: TGTGCCAGCAGCCTAAACGGGGAGGGGTATGGCTACACCTTC
cdr3_aa: CASSLNGEGYGYTF

clone_size: NA
j_call: TRBJ2-6
d_call: NA
v_call: TRBV19
cdr3_nt: TGTGCCAGCAATAGCCTTGGGGCCAACGTCCTGACTTTC
cdr3_aa: CASNSLGANVLTF

clone_size: NA
j_call: TRBJ1-4
d_call: NA
v_call: TRBV9
cdr3_nt: TGTGCCAGCAGCGACGGGTTTACAACTAATGAAAAACTGTTTTTT
cdr3_aa: CASSDGFTTNEKLFF

clone_size: few
j_call: TRBJ2-7
d_call: NA
v_call: TRBV11-2
cdr3_nt: TGTGCCAGCAGCTTCGAACGGGATCCACTCTACGAGCAGTACTTC
cdr3_aa: CASSFERDPLYEQYF

clone_size: NA
j_call: TRBJ2-3
d_call: TRBD2
v_call: TRBV4-3
cdr3_nt: TGCGCCAGCAGCCAAGAATGGCGGTGGGCGGGAGGGCCGTCAGATACGCAGTATTTT
cdr3_aa: CASSQEWRWAGGPSDTQYF

clone_size: once
j_call: TRBJ1-1
d_call: NA
v_call: TRBV5-1
cdr3_nt: TGCGCCAGCAAGGCGGGGATCTCGAACACTGAAGCTTTCTTT
cdr3_aa: CASKAGISNTEAFF

clone_size: NA
j_call: TRBJ1-2
d_call: NA
v_call: TRBV7-9
cdr3_nt: TGTGCCAGCAGCTTAGTTTTAGGGGGAAGTTTTTATGGCTACACCTTC
cdr3_aa: CASSLVLGGSFYGYTF

clone_size: NA
j_call: TRBJ2-1
d_call: TRBD2
v_call: TRBV27
cdr3_nt: TGTGCCAGCAGTCAACACCTCCCAGGGAGGGCCGGGAATGAGCAGTTCTTC
cdr3_aa: CASSQHLPGRAGNEQFF

clone_size: NA
j_call: TRBJ2-5
d_call: NA
v_call: TRBV3-1/TRBV3-2
cdr3_nt: TGTGCCAGCAGCCTCCAGGGGGGACCGTGGACCCAGTACTTC
cdr3_aa: CASSLQGGPWTQYF

clone_size: NA
j_call: TRBJ1-3
d_call: NA
v_call: TRBV6-5
cdr3_nt: TGTGCCAGCTGCCGGGGGAGGGGGGGAACCACCATATATTTT
cdr3_aa: CASCRGRGGTTIYF

clone_size: NA
j_call: TRBJ1-4
d_call: NA
v_call: TRBV21-1
cdr3_nt: TGTGCCAGCAGCAAAAAAAACGGAACAGACCCCGAGGGCCCCTGTGAAAAACTGTTTTTT
cdr3_aa: CASSKKNGTDPEGPCEKLFF

clone_size: NA
j_call: TRBJ2-3
d_call: TRBD2
v_call: TRBV7-2
cdr3_nt: TGTGCCAGCAGCTTCGGCGCGGGAGCAGCAGATACGCAGTATTTT
cdr3_aa: CASSFGAGAADTQYF

clone_size: NA
j_call: TRBJ2-2
d_call: NA
v_call: TRBV7-9
cdr3_nt: TGTGCCAGCAGCCTGTCTAGCGGGGAGCTGTTTTTT
cdr3_aa: CASSLSSGELFF

clone_size: NA
j_call: TRBJ2-7
d_call: NA
v_call: TRBV2
cdr3_nt: TGTGCCAGCAGTTTCAAATACGAGCAGTACTTC
cdr3_aa: CASSFKYEQYF

clone_size: NA
j_call: TRBJ2-3
d_call: NA
v_call: TRBV7-3
cdr3_nt: TGTGCCAGCAGCTTATACGCAGATCAAGATACGCAGTATTTT
cdr3_aa: CASSLYADQDTQYF